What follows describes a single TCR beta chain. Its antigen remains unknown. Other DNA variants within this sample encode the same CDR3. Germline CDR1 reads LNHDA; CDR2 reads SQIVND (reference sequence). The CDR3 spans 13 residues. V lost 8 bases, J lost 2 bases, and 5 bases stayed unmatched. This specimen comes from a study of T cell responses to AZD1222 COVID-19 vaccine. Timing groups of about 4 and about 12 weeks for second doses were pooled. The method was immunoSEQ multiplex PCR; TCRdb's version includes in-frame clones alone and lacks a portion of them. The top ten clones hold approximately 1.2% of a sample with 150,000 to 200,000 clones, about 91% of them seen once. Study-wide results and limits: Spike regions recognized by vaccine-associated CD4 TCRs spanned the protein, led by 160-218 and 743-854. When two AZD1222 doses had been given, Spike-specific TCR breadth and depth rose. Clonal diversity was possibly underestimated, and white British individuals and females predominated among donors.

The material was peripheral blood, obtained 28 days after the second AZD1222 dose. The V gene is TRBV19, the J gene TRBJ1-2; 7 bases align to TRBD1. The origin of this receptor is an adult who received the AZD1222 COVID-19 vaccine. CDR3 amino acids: CASEPGGNYGYTF. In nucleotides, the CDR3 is TGTGCCAGTGAACCAGGGGGGAACTATGGCTACACCTTC.